This T cell receptor beta chain stems from a study of T-cell reconstitution after alpha-beta-depleted transplantation in children. Overall study findings and caveats: Newly produced T cells mostly accounted for T-cell counts and diversity one year post-transplant. Several hundred graft clones that had expanded were reportedly the source of alpha-beta T cells about two months after transplant.

This clonotype was seen at least ten times. Its antigen is unidentified. Molecular barcoding with unique molecular identifiers was used for the TCRbeta library. One entry per CDR3 protein results from TCRdb running MiXCR on the PCR reads. The sample carries approximately 300,000 distinct CDR3 sequences, about 9.5% recorded once. The sequencing here drew on PBMCs, taken before TCRalphabeta/CD19-depleted stem cell transplant. The sequence derives from a boy under two years old with acute myeloid leukemia, due to receive a stem cell transplant.

The chain's CDR3 is CASSLVRTSGPNNEQFF. The CDR3 bases are TGTGCCAGCAGTTTAGTCCGGACTAGCGGGCCCAACAATGAGCAGTTCTTC. The chain joins TRBV6-5 to TRBJ2-1; TRBD2 matches at 11 bases. After removal of 4 bases from V and 5 bases from J, the junction contained 10 bases not matched to a gene. Looked up from germline, CDR1 is MNHEY and CDR2 is SVGAGI. The CDR3 spans 17 residues.